Described below is a single TCR beta chain sequence and its context. CDR3 length: 14 amino acids. Germline V gene sequence: CDR1 SQVTM, CDR2 ANQGSEA. Trimming pared 6 bases from V and 7 bases from J, leaving 20 bases between. This entry is derived from a study of T cells in Graves' hyperthyroidism and ophthalmopathy. RNA transcripts served as the template for amplifying TCR beta CDR3 regions. First-round RT-PCR targeting the TCR CDR3 was performed with the HTBI primer set. TCRdb reprocessed the multiplex PCR reads with MiXCR, giving one entry per CDR3 protein. The repertoire holds 350,000 to 400,000 distinct CDR3 sequences, with 15% as singletons.

This chain joins TRBV29-1 and TRBJ2-3, with a tentative D call TRBD2 (5 bases). The clonotype comes from a woman in her twenties or thirties with Graves' hyperthyroidism. Sequences were obtained from blood. The CDR3 protein is CSVPDGRAGNTQYF. CDR3 DNA sequence: TGCAGCGTGCCAGATGGGCGAGCCGGGAATACGCAGTATTTT.